This T cell receptor beta chain was sequenced for a study of blood T cell repertoires in COVID-19. As for the study in general: COVID-19 samples collected from the United States, Italy and Spain covered acute and convalescent phases. T cells, B-cell-depleted T cells, or PBMCs supplied cDNA or gDNA.

Original methodology: Using reference gene primer amplification, nucleated cell counts were estimated. Sequencing was performed with immunoSEQ multiplex PCR; in TCRdb, only in-frame clones are kept and a portion is missing. D and trimming come from the DNA, and the V and J calls and clone size come from that table. The repertoire holds 200,000 to 250,000 clones, with about four fifths as singletons. Sequenced: peripheral blood. This receptor was identified in a man aged 30 to 45 who had recovered from COVID-19.

The chain's CDR3 is CASASGSGYQETQYF. The CDR3 bases are TGTGCCAGCGCCTCGGGCAGCGGGTACCAAGAGACCCAGTACTTC. The chain has TRBV28 and TRBJ2-5, with D possibly being TRBD2 (6 bases). V shed 8 bases and J shed 0 bases, with 16 bases lying between them. Per the germline V gene, CDR1 is MDHEN and CDR2 is SYDVKM. This CDR3 spans 15 amino acids. Combining the CDR3 with reference TRBV28 and TRBJ2-5 gives the whole variable domain DVKVTQSSRYLVKRTGEKVFLECVQDMDHENMFWYRQDPGLGLRLIYFSYDVKMKEKGDIPEGYSVSREKKERFSLILESASTNQTSMYLCASASGSGYQETQYFGPGTRLLVL.